The 23 T cell receptor beta chains in this list originate from one sample, sequenced in a study of blood T cell repertoires in COVID-19. Measured with immunoSEQ multiplex PCR; TCRdb has only the in-frame clones, and not every one. Altogether 250,000 to 400,000 clones are present, more than 75% being singletons, with the ten largest covering 1%. Source material: peripheral blood. The origin of the receptors is a man aged 45 to 65 with active or convalescent COVID-19.

The V and J genes are TRBV6-6 and TRBJ1-5; TRBD1 matches 7 bases. The CDR3 runs to 14 residues. The germline V gene has CDR1 MNHNY and CDR2 SVGAGI (reference sequence). The junction had 4 bases not matched to a gene; V was cut back by 6 bases and J by 2 bases. As DNA, the CDR3 is TGTGCCAGCAGACAGGGGATGGGCAATCAGCCCCAGCATTTT. Its translation: CASRQGMGNQPQHF.

V and J are TRBV24-1 and TRBJ2-7; 9 bases are a match to TRBD1. The CDR3 loop spans 17 amino acids. V trimming: 2 bases; J trimming: 4 bases; junction bases outside the gene matches: 11. Germline assignment: CDR1 KGHDR and CDR2 SFDVKD. The CDR3 sequence is CATSDSPPGQGSYEQYF. The CDR3 DNA reads as TGTGCCACCAGTGATTCACCGCCGGGACAGGGTTCATACGAGCAGTACTTC.

The chain combines TRBV19 with TRBJ2-5; 10 nucleotides match TRBD2. From germline, CDR1 is LNHDA and CDR2 SQIVND (reference sequence). The CDR3 spans 16 residues. V shed 6 bases, J shed 2 bases, and the junction held 9 bases outside the gene matches. CDR3 region: CASSPFLAGVQETQYF. CDR3 in DNA: TGTGCCAGTAGCCCGTTCCTAGCGGGGGTACAAGAGACCCAGTACTTC.

This chain joins TRBV4-1 and TRBJ1-5; tentative D call: TRBD1 (6 bases). With 1 base removed from V and 0 bases from J, the gap between germline ends came to 13 bases. Germline-derived CDR1 and CDR2 are MGHRA and YSYEKL. The CDR3 is 17 amino acids. The CDR3 bases are TGCGCCAGCAGCCAAGTGATAGGCAGGGGTAGCAATCAGCCCCAGCATTTT. Amino acids: CASSQVIGRGSNQPQHF.

The V call is TRBV11-2, the J call TRBJ2-5; 9 positions agree with TRBD2. This CDR3 comprises 14 residues. V was pared by 5 bases and J by 7 bases, with 8 bases of the junction left unmatched. The V gene's germline CDR1 is SGHAT and CDR2 FQNNGV. The CDR3 nucleotides are TGTGCCAGCAGCGCAGCGGGGGGAAAAGGGACCCAGTACTTC. Its protein is CASSAAGGKGTQYF.

This clone was counted between two and nine times. The chain employs TRBV9 and TRBJ1-3; TRBD1 matches 8 bases. Germline assignment: CDR1 SGDLS and CDR2 YYNGEE. The CDR3 consists of 15 residues. J lost 2 bases, V lost 2 bases, and 3 bases had no gene match. The DNA of the CDR3 is TGTGCCAGCAGCGTGGACAGGGCTACTGGAAACACCATATATTTT. Translated: CASSVDRATGNTIYF.

The chain employs TRBV7-2 and TRBJ2-5, with 7 positions matching TRBD1. CDR3 length: 14 amino acids. V shed 1 base and J 5 bases; nucleotides not matched to a gene: 4. From germline, CDR1 is SGHTA and CDR2 FQGNSA. In nucleotides, the CDR3 is TGTGCCAGCAGCTTAGTGACAGGGTCGGAGACCCAGTACTTC. It yields the protein CASSLVTGSETQYF.

The chain carries TRBV9 and TRBJ1-1; D gene unclear. Trimming cost V 0 bases and J 1 base, with 10 bases left between them. CDR1 is SGDLS and CDR2 is YYNGEE in the germline V gene. The CDR3 extends over 15 amino acids. In DNA form, the CDR3 reads TGTGCCAGCAGCGTAGAGGGTGGAGGGAACACTGAAGCTTTCTTT. This sequence encodes CASSVEGGGNTEAFF. Full variable domain (remainder filled in from reference TRBV9 and TRBJ1-1): DSGVTQTPKHLITATGQRVTLRCSPRSGDLSVYWYQQSLDQGLQFLIQYYNGEERAKGNILERFSAQQFPDLHSELNLSSLELGDSALYFCASSVEGGGNTEAFFGQGTRLTVV.

The chain couples TRBV5-1 to TRBJ1-1; D not resolved. The ends were cut back, 1 base at V and 0 bases at J, with 7 bases in the middle. This CDR3 is 14 amino acids long. Germline V gene lookup returns CDR1 SGHRS and CDR2 YFSETQ. The CDR3 DNA follows: TGCGCCAGCAGCTTGACACCCGTGAACACTGAAGCTTTCTTT. It codes for CASSLTPVNTEAFF.

This clone has more than one count but fewer than ten. The chain has TRBV28 and TRBJ1-1, with D possibly being TRBD1 (5 bases). The CDR3 contains 14 residues. Per the germline V gene, CDR1 is MDHEN and CDR2 is SYDVKM. Trimming took off 3 bases at V and 4 bases at J, with 12 bases between the two ends. This CDR3 reads CASSFVGGGTEAFF. CDR3 sequence (DNA): TGTGCCAGCAGTTTCGTCGGGGGGGGCACTGAAGCTTTCTTT. The full variable domain, its missing parts supplied by reference TRBV28 and TRBJ1-1, is DVKVTQSSRYLVKRTGEKVFLECVQDMDHENMFWYRQDPGLGLRLIYFSYDVKMKEKGDIPEGYSVSREKKERFSLILESASTNQTSMYLCASSFVGGGTEAFFGQGTRLTVV.

V and J are TRBV5-4 and TRBJ2-1, with 7 bases identical to TRBD2. Germline V gene lookup returns CDR1 SGHNT and CDR2 YYREEE (reference sequence). The V and J ends lost 3 bases and 2 bases, in that order; junction bases with no gene match: 8. The CDR3 has 16 amino acids. CDR3 coding DNA: TGTGCCAGCAGCTCTGGCGGCGGGAGTACCTACAATGAGCAGTTCTTC. Translation gives CASSSGGGSTYNEQFF. Full variable domain (outside the CDR3, taken from reference TRBV5-4 and TRBJ2-1): ETGVTQSPTHLIKTRGQQVTLRCSSQSGHNTVSWYQQALGQGPQFIFQYYREEENGRGNFPPRFSGLQFPNYSSELNVNALELDDSALYLCASSSGGGSTYNEQFFGPGTRLTVL.

The gene calls are TRBV6-1 and TRBJ1-1; no definite D call. The CDR3 contains 17 residues. From germline, CDR1 is MNHNS and CDR2 SASEGT. The ends were cut back, 4 bases at V and 4 bases at J, with 22 bases in the middle. In DNA, the CDR3 is TGTGCCAGCAGTGGTTGGGCAGGAAAGGTCCCCGCCACTGAAGCTTTCTTT. Translating it yields CASSGWAGKVPATEAFF.

A note on this clone: In the same sample, other DNA sequences code for this CDR3. This sequence joins TRBV12-3 or TRBV12-4 and TRBJ1-6; no clear D. V was trimmed by 3 bases and J by 9 bases, leaving 6 bases between them. This CDR3 contains 12 residues. This CDR3 is CASSFSGSPLHF. CDR3 DNA: TGTGCCAGCAGTTTTAGTGGTTCACCCCTCCACTTT.

This clone came up once. The V call is TRBV6-6, the J call TRBJ1-1; TRBD1 matches at 9 bases. Trimming removed 5 bases from V and 4 bases from J; junction bases left unmatched: 11. Germline V gene data show CDR1 as MNHNY and CDR2 as SVGAGI (reference sequence). The CDR3 totals 16 residues. CDR3 in amino acids: CASSRDRDPLGTEAFF. The CDR3 DNA sequence: TGTGCCAGCAGTCGGGACAGGGACCCCTTGGGCACTGAAGCTTTCTTT.

The CDR3 nucleotides read TGTGCCACCAGTGATTTAGGCAGGGGAACAGGGACAGATACGCAGTATTTT. It codes for CATSDLGRGTGTDTQYF. V gene TRBV24-1 combines with J gene TRBJ2-3; possibly TRBD1 for D (6 bases). The CDR3 loop spans 17 amino acids. The V gene's germline CDR1 is KGHDR and CDR2 SFDVKD. The ends were cut back, 1 base at V and 3 bases at J, with 16 bases in the middle.

This chain links TRBV7-9 with TRBJ2-3; no reliable D call. The V end lost 5 bases, the J end lost 6 bases, and 15 bases lay between the germline ends. Germline V gene lookup returns CDR1 SEHNR and CDR2 FQNEAQ (reference sequence). This CDR3 has 14 residues. CDR3 DNA sequence: TGTGCCAGCAGCCACTCGGCGGATTCGGATACGCAGTATTTT. Its protein is CASSHSADSDTQYF.

This chain joins TRBV7-2 and TRBJ2-7; 8 bases fit TRBD1. V gave up 1 base and J gave up 4 bases; unmatched junction bases: 12. The germline V gene has CDR1 SGHTA and CDR2 FQGNSA. This CDR3 region has 17 residues. CDR3 amino acids: CASSLEGQGAFTYEQYF. The CDR3 DNA is TGTGCCAGCAGCTTAGAGGGTCAGGGGGCATTTACTTACGAGCAGTACTTC. The entire variable domain, with the rest obtained from reference TRBV7-2 and TRBJ2-7, is as follows: GAGVSQSPSNKVTEKGKDVELRCDPISGHTALYWYRQSLGQGLEFLIYFQGNSAPDKSGLPSDRFSAERTGGSVSTLTIQRTQQEDSAVYLCASSLEGQGAFTYEQYFGPGTRLTVT.

V and J are TRBV11-3 and TRBJ2-4; D remains ambiguous. The CDR3 runs to 14 residues. CDR1 is SGHNT and CDR2 is YENEEA in the germline V gene. V lost 1 base and J 2 bases, leaving 6 bases between the germline ends. The CDR3 DNA reads as TGTGCCAGCAGCTTAGGCGGTTCCAAAAACATTCAGTACTTC. Translating it yields CASSLGGSKNIQYF. Based on the CDR3 plus reference TRBV11-3 and TRBJ2-4, the full variable domain is EAGVVQSPRYKIIEKKQPVAFWCNPISGHNTLYWYLQNLGQGPELLIRYENEEAVDDSQLPKDRFSAERLKGVDSTLKIQPAELGDSAVYLCASSLGGSKNIQYFGAGTRLSVL.

This chain links TRBV3-1 (or the pseudogene TRBV3-2) with TRBJ1-2; tentatively, D is TRBD1 (5 bases). The CDR3 is made up of 15 amino acids. CDR1 is LGHDT, CDR2 YNNKEL, per germline (reference sequence). The germline V and J ends were trimmed by 2 bases and 7 bases, with 17 bases remaining between them. CDR3 in DNA: TGTGCCAGCAGCCAATACCCGGCCGGGGGACGTGGCTACACCTTC. Protein product: CASSQYPAGGRGYTF.

The V call is TRBV18, the J call TRBJ2-3; D call uncertain. The CDR3 is 13 residues long. Germline V gene data show CDR1 as KGHSH and CDR2 as LQKENI. V lost 1 base, J lost 5 bases, and 7 bases lay in between. The chain's CDR3 is CASSPRDIDTQYF. In nucleotides, the CDR3 is TGTGCCAGCTCACCACGTGACATAGATACGCAGTATTTT.

The chain links TRBV5-1 to TRBJ2-1; a possible D gene is TRBD1 (6 bases). CDR3 size: 15 residues. V was trimmed by 4 bases and J by 6 bases, leaving 17 bases between them. The V gene's germline CDR1 is SGHRS and CDR2 YFSETQ. CDR3 sequence (DNA): TGCGCCAGCAGCGGGACAACCCCCGCGGGCAATGAGCAGTTCTTC. Translating it yields CASSGTTPAGNEQFF.

This clone has just one count. This rearrangement joins TRBV30 to TRBJ2-3; D is possibly TRBD2 (7 bases). Germline V gives CDR1 GTSNPN, CDR2 SVGIG (reference sequence). V was clipped by 1 base and J by 3 bases, with 14 bases between them. This CDR3 is 15 amino acids long. CDR3 sequence: CAWSAIAGATDTQYF. The CDR3 DNA follows: TGTGCCTGGAGTGCCATCGCGGGGGCAACAGATACGCAGTATTTT.

This chain links TRBV29-1 with TRBJ1-3; TRBD1 might be the D (5 bases). Germline V gene data show CDR1 as SQVTM and CDR2 as ANQGSEA. The CDR3 runs to 15 residues. Trimming stripped 0 bases from V and 3 bases from J, with 12 bases between. The CDR3 loop reads CSVEDLGGVGNTIYF. The CDR3 DNA sequence: TGCAGCGTTGAAGACCTCGGGGGGGTTGGAAACACCATATATTTT.